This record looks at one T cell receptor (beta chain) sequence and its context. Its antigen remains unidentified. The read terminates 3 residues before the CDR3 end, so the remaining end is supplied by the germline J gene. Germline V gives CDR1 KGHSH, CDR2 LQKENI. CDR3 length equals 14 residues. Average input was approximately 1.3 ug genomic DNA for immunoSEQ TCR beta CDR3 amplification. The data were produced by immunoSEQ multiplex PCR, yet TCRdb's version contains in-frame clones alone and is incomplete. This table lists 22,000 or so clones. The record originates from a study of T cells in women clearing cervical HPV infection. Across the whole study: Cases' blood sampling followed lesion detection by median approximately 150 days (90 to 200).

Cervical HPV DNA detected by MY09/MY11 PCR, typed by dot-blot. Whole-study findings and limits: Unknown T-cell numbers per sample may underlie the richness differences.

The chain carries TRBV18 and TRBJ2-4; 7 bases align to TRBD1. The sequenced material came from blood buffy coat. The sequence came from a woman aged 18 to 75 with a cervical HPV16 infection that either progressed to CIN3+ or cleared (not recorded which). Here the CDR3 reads CASSPDDRVGGQYF. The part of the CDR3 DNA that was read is TGTGCCAGCTCACCAGACGACAGGGTGGGCGGT. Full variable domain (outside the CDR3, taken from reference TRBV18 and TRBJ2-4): NAGVMQNPRHLVRRRGQEARLRCSPMKGHSHVYWYRQLPEEGLKFMVYLQKENIIDESGMPKERFSAEFPKEGPSILRIQQVVRGDSAAYFCASSPDDRVGGQYFGAGTRLSVL.